Below, 20 T cell receptor beta chains from the same sample are listed, as sequenced in a study of T-cell memory formation after mild COVID-19. MiXCR, applied by TCRdb to the 5' RACE reads, yields one record per CDR3 protein. Seen here are 200,000 to 250,000 distinct CDR3 sequences, about 15% observed once, and the top ten hold 3.5% to 4%. The sequenced sample was PBMCs or a T cell subset sorted from them (not recorded which). All receptors come from a man in his late teens or twenties who had mild COVID-19 (a few samples of this study predate the infection). Cell type and time point are not known.

The table lists this clonotype with a few counts. CDR3 in amino acids: CASSLGGQETYGYTF. The CDR3 bases are TGCGCCAGCAGCTTGGGTGGACAGGAAACGTATGGCTACACCTTC. The chain is built from TRBV5-1 and TRBJ1-2, with 7 bases aligning to TRBD1. Germline V lookup: CDR1 SGHRS, CDR2 YFSETQ. The CDR3 loop spans 15 amino acids. Trimming removed 0 bases from V and 5 bases from J; junction bases left unmatched: 7.

For the CDR3, the DNA is TGTGCCACCAGCGGGGGGAACACGGGGAGTCTAGGAGAGCAGTACTTC. Protein: CATSGGNTGSLGEQYF. The genes are TRBV15 and TRBJ2-7, with D tentatively TRBD2 (6 bases). The CDR3 contains 16 residues. V lost 5 bases to trimming and J lost 7 bases, with 24 bases between them. The germline V gene encodes CDR1 LNHNV and CDR2 YYDKDF (reference sequence).

The genes are TRBV30 and TRBJ1-5, with 10 bases that match TRBD1. V shed 4 bases, J shed 0 bases, and the junction held 3 bases outside the gene matches. CDR3 length equals 15 residues. CDR1 and CDR2 from the germline V gene are GTSNPN and SVGIG (reference sequence). The CDR3 loop is CAWTGTGDSNQPQHF. The DNA of the CDR3 is TGTGCCTGGACCGGGACAGGGGATAGCAATCAGCCCCAGCATTTT.

This clonotype was counted only a few times. V and J are TRBV6-1 and TRBJ2-5; 7 bases map to TRBD2. The CDR3 runs to 13 residues. Per the germline V gene, CDR1 is MNHNS and CDR2 is SASEGT. J gave up 5 bases and V 7 bases, and 7 bases lay outside the gene matches. The CDR3 loop is CASTLGGVETQYF. The CDR3 DNA follows: TGTGCCAGCACCTTGGGGGGGGTCGAGACCCAGTACTTC.

This clonotype was detected a few times. The chain recombines TRBV6-5 with TRBJ2-4, with D tentatively TRBD1 (5 bases). V lost 7 bases and J 6 bases, leaving 13 bases between the germline ends. CDR3 length: 13 residues. CDR1 and CDR2 (germline): MNHEY, SVGAGI. The CDR3 DNA is TGTGCCAGCAAGGGGCAGGTCAGAAACATTCAGTACTTC. Its protein is CASKGQVRNIQYF.

In its sample, this clonotype was seen a few times. This chain joins TRBV14 and TRBJ2-6, with 7 bases fitting TRBD1. Germline V gene sequence: CDR1 SGHDN, CDR2 FVKESK. With V trimmed by 1 base and J by 4 bases, 7 bases remained unmatched. This CDR3 region has 17 residues. CDR3 loop: CASSQVEGAVGANVLTF. The CDR3 nucleotides are TGTGCCAGCAGCCAAGTTGAGGGGGCTGTCGGGGCCAACGTCCTGACTTTC.

V gene TRBV6-2 or TRBV6-3 combines with J gene TRBJ2-7; TRBD2 aligns across 7 bases. V trimming: 5 bases; J trimming: 5 bases; junction bases outside the gene matches: 6. CDR3 length: 13 residues. Per germline, CDR1 MNHEY and CDR2 SVGEGT. In nucleotides, the CDR3 is TGTGCCAGCAGTAGGAGCGGGGTCCACGAGCAGTACGTC. Amino acid sequence: CASSRSGVHEQYV.

This chain connects TRBV20-1 to TRBJ1-2; tentatively, D is TRBD1 (6 bases). The CDR3 sequence is 14 residues long. The ends were cut back, 6 bases at V and 4 bases at J, with 18 bases in the middle. Germline-derived CDR1 and CDR2 are DFQATT and SNEGSKA (reference sequence). CDR3 residues: CSAWAGEGVYGYTF. The CDR3 DNA follows: TGCAGTGCGTGGGCAGGGGAGGGAGTCTATGGCTACACCTTC.

This clonotype was detected only a few times. The J gene is TRBJ1-2, the V gene TRBV7-9; D remains unclear. Germline-derived CDR1 and CDR2 are SEHNR and FQNEAQ (reference sequence). The CDR3 sequence is 12 residues long. V was shortened by 0 bases and J by 7 bases, with 6 bases between the two germline ends. The CDR3 loop reads CASSLAGSGYTF. CDR3 sequence (DNA): TGTGCCAGCAGCTTAGCAGGGTCTGGCTACACCTTC. The entire variable domain, with the rest obtained from reference TRBV7-9 and TRBJ1-2, is as follows: DTGVSQNPRHKITKRGQNVTFRCDPISEHNRLYWYRQTLGQGPEFLTYFQNEAQLEKSRLLSDRFSAERPKGSFSTLEIQRTEQGDSAMYLCASSLAGSGYTFGSGTRLTVV.

This clonotype was counted ten times or more. This sequence joins TRBV6-5 and TRBJ1-1; possible D gene TRBD1, 5 bases. Deletions cut 5 bases from V and 5 bases from J, with 9 bases between. The CDR3 extends over 12 amino acids. Germline V gene sequence: CDR1 MNHEY, CDR2 SVGAGI. The CDR3 sequence: CASSRQRTEAFF. CDR3 bases: TGTGCCAGCAGTCGACAGAGAACTGAAGCTTTCTTT.

The chain has TRBV29-1 and TRBJ1-6; 9 bases are a match to TRBD1. V lost 5 bases, J lost 7 bases, and 3 bases stayed unmatched. The CDR3 is made up of 13 amino acids. Per germline, CDR1 SQVTM and CDR2 ANQGSEA. The CDR3 protein is CSVRTGANSPLHF. The DNA for the CDR3 is TGCAGCGTTAGGACAGGGGCAAATTCACCCCTCCACTTT.

V and J are TRBV6-5 and TRBJ2-7; D is ambiguous. This CDR3 contains 10 residues. V lost 6 bases and J 4 bases, leaving 4 bases between the germline ends. The germline gives CDR1 MNHEY, CDR2 SVGAGI. CDR3 residues: CASSTYEQYV. In nucleotides, the CDR3 is TGTGCCAGCAGCACTTACGAGCAGTACGTC.

The V and J genes are TRBV5-4 and TRBJ2-2; TRBD1 might be the D (5 bases). This CDR3 region has 15 residues. Germline CDR1 SGHNT, CDR2 YYREEE (reference sequence). Trimming took off 1 base at V and 5 bases at J, with 12 bases between the two ends. Here the CDR3 DNA reads TGTGCCAGCAGCTTGTTTTTGGGGCGTACCGGGGAGCTGTTTTTT. Its protein is CASSLFLGRTGELFF.

This chain joins TRBV7-8 and TRBJ2-3; no clear D gene. There are 14 residues in the CDR3. V was pared by 4 bases and J by 2 bases, with 10 bases between. The germline V gene has CDR1 SGHVS and CDR2 FQNEAQ. The CDR3 DNA reads as TGTGCCAGCAGCTCAAAGGGATACACAGATACGCAGTATTTT. Translated: CASSSKGYTDTQYF.

This clonotype occurred a few times. A junction boundary mismatches the germline segment, possibly from a read error. V gene TRBV18 combines with J gene TRBJ2-7, with unresolved D. CDR3 size: 14 residues. CDR1 and CDR2 from the germline V gene are KGHSH and LQKENI. CDR3 amino acids: CASSPPSGSYEQYF. The DNA for the CDR3 is TGTGCCAGCTCGCCACCCTCAGGATCCTACGAGCAGTACTTC.

The chain employs TRBV29-1 and TRBJ1-5; D is undetermined. In germline, CDR1 is SQVTM, CDR2 ANQGSEA. V lost 3 bases and J lost 2, with 8 bases in between. The CDR3 sequence is 13 residues long. CDR3 nucleotides: TGCAGCGTTGAGGTCGGTGGCAATCAGCCCCAGCATTTT. Translation gives CSVEVGGNQPQHF.

This clonotype was recorded many times. An end of the junction does not agree with germline; a read error may underlie this. The chain employs TRBV5-1 and TRBJ2-1; 12 bases line up with TRBD2. The CDR3 covers 16 residues. Germline CDR1 and CDR2: SGHRS and YFSETQ. CDR3 coding DNA: TGTGCCAGCAGCTTAGGCACTAGCGGGGGGTACAATGAGCAGTTCTTC. Its translation is CASSLGTSGGYNEQFF.

This clonotype was counted ten times or more. The V and J genes are TRBV12-3 or TRBV12-4 and TRBJ2-6; D gene ambiguous. Trimming removed 3 bases at V and 12 bases at J, with 9 bases between. The length of the CDR3 is 12 residues. The CDR3 sequence is CASSFAEGVLTF. The CDR3 bases are TGTGCCAGCAGTTTCGCCGAAGGCGTCCTGACTTTC.

This clonotype was seen a handful of times. This chain links TRBV10-1 with TRBJ2-1; 7 nucleotides agree with TRBD2. Germline V gene data show CDR1 as WNHNN and CDR2 as SYGVQD (reference sequence). The CDR3 runs to 14 residues. V lost 2 bases to trimming and J lost 6 bases; unmatched junction nucleotides: 4. CDR3 coding DNA: TGCGCCAGCAGTGAGCGGGGCGGGGGCAATGAGCAGTTCTTC. It translates to CASSERGGGNEQFF.

The sample holds a few counts of this clonotype. This chain joins TRBV7-2 and TRBJ2-5; no definite D call. Trimming removed 5 bases at V and 4 bases at J, with 5 bases between. Germline V gene lookup returns CDR1 SGHTA and CDR2 FQGNSA. The CDR3 runs 11 residues. Written as DNA, the CDR3 is TGTGCCAGCAGCAGTACAGAGACCCAGTACTTC. Protein sequence: CASSSTETQYF.